This T cell receptor beta chain was sequenced in a study of post-analysis software for immune sequencing data. General study results and limits: Compared against controls, patients with multiple sclerosis displayed significantly lower normalized Chao1 diversity. Controls showed lower frequencies than patients for a handful of TRBV segments, and TRBV5-6, TRBV5-1 and TRBV20-1 were among these.

Looked up from germline, CDR1 is MNHNY and CDR2 is SVGAGI (reference sequence). Deletions cut 4 bases from V and 4 bases from J, with 13 bases between. There are 14 residues in the CDR3. The authors incorporated unique molecular identifiers into the TCR beta cDNA libraries. MiXCR, run by TCRdb on the PCR reads, gives a single entry per CDR3 protein. The sample has fewer than 550,000 distinct CDR3 sequences, 34% seen once; the top ten hold approximately 6%. As to this clonotype: The antigen is not known.

The source is a girl under 18 with multiple sclerosis. V usage is TRBV6-6 and J usage is TRBJ2-5; D is uncertain. The material sequenced was blood. The CDR3 here is CASSSPHFGETQYF. The CDR3 DNA is TGTGCCAGCAGTTCCCCGCATTTTGGAGAGACCCAGTACTTC.